Reported below is one T cell receptor beta chain. These data originate in a study of CD8 T cells in Susac syndrome. CDR1 and CDR2 (germline): DFQATT, SNEGSKA (reference sequence). The CDR3 is made up of 14 amino acids. J gave up 2 bases and V 6 bases, and 10 bases lay outside the gene matches. With random hexamers, reverse transcription was performed on roughly 0.5 to 1 ug of RNA. Amplification of the TCR beta CDR3 was carried out by immunoSEQ multiplex PCR, which spanned a total of 54 Vbeta and 13 Jbeta segments. TCRdb processed the immunoSEQ multiplex PCR reads anew with MiXCR; each CDR3 protein has one entry. The sample consists of 150,000 or so distinct CDR3 sequences, around 95% of them appearing once.

Sequencing used CD4+ T cells from PBMCs. The clonotype originates from a human donor in good health. The V call is TRBV20-1, the J call TRBJ2-7, with 7 positions matching TRBD2. The CDR3 loop is CSAAGPGGPYEQYF. The DNA of the CDR3 is TGCAGTGCCGCCGGGCCGGGGGGACCCTACGAGCAGTACTTC.